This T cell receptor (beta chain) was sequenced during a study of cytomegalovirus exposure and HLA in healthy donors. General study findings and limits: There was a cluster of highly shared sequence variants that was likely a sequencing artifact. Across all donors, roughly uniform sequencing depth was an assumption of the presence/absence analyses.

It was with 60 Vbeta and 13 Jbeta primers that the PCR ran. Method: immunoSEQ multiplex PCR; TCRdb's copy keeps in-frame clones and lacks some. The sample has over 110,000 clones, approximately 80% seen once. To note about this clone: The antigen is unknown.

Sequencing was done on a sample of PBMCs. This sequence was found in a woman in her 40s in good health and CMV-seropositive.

CDR3 in amino acids: CASSEPGSHQYF. DNA of the CDR3: TGTGCCAGCAGTGAACCCGGGAGCCACCAGTACTTC. This chain joins TRBV2 and TRBJ2-5, with D perhaps TRBD2 (6 bases). Germline V gene sequence: CDR1 SNHLY, CDR2 FYNNEI. This CDR3 has 12 residues. The germline V and J ends were trimmed by 2 bases and 10 bases, with 11 bases remaining between them.